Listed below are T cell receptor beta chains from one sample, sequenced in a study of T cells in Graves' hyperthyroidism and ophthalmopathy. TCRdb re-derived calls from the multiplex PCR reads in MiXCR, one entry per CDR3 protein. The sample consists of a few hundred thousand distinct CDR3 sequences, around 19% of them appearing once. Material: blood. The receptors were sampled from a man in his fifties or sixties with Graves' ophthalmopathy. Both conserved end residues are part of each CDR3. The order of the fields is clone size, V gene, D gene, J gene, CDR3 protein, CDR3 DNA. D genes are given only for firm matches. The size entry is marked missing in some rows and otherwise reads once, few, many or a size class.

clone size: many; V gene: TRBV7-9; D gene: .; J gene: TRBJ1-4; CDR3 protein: CASSSSSRSNEKLFF; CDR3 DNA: TGTGCCAGCAGCTCCAGTAGCCGCTCTAATGAAAAACTGTTTTTT
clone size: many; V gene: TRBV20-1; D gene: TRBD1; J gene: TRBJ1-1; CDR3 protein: CSVNRGMNTEAFF; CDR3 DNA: TGCAGTGTCAACAGGGGAATGAACACTGAAGCTTTCTTT
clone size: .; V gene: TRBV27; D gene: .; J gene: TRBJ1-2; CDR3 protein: CASTGGGGGYTF; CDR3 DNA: TGTGCCAGCACCGGTGGGGGTGGAGGCTACACCTTC
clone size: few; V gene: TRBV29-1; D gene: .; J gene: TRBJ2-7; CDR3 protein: CSNLPGDYEQYF; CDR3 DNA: TGCAGCAACCTTCCGGGGGACTACGAGCAGTACTTC
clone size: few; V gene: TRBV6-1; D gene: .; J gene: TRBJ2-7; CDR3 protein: CASSEAAPGDEQYF; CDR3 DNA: TGTGCCAGCAGTGAAGCGGCCCCAGGCGACGAGCAGTACTTC
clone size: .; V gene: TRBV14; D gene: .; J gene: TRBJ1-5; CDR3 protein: CASSQEINQPQHF; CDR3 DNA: TGTGCCAGCAGCCAAGAGATCAATCAGCCCCAGCATTTT
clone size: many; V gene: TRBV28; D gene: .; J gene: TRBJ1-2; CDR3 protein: CASSLGGGTHYGYTF; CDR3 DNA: TGTGCCAGCAGTTTAGGCGGGGGCACTCACTATGGCTACACCTTC
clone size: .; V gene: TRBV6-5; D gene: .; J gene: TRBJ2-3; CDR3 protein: CASSYGQEADTQYF; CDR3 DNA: TGTGCCAGCAGTTACGGCCAGGAGGCAGATACGCAGTATTTT
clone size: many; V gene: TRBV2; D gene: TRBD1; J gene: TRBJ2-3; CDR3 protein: CASSGGGQGWDTQYF; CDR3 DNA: TGTGCCAGCAGTGGCGGGGGACAGGGGTGGGATACGCAGTATTTT
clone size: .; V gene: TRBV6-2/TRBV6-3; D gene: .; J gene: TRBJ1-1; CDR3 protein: CASRRAQNIEAFF; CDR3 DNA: TGTGCCAGCAGACGGGCTCAGAACATTGAAGCTTTCTTT
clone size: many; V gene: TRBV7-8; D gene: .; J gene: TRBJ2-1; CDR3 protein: CASSSSSTRRTYNEQFF; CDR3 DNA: TGTGCCAGCAGCTCCTCATCGACTAGGCGGACCTACAATGAGCAGTTCTTC
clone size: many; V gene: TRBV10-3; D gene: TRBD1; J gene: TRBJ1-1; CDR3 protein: CAISGGQGVTEAFF; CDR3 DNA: TGTGCCATCAGTGGGGGACAGGGGGTGACTGAAGCTTTCTTT
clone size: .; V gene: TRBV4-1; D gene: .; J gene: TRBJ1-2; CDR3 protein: CASSPPGRTNYGYTF; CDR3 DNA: TGCGCCAGCAGCCCCCCGGGCAGGACTAACTATGGCTACACCTTC
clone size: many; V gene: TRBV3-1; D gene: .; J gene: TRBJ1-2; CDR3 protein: CASSQKAGQLDNYGYTF; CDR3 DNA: TGTGCCAGCAGCCAAAAGGCCGGACAGCTGGATAACTATGGCTACACCTTC
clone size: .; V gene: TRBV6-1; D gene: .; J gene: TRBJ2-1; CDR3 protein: CASSGLATLNSYNEQFF; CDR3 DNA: TGTGCCAGCAGTGGGTTGGCTACTTTAAACTCCTACAATGAGCAGTTCTTC
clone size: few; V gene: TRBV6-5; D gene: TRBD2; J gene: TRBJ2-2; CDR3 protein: CASSYYGRAETGELFF; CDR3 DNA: TGTGCCAGCAGTTACTACGGGAGGGCCGAGACCGGGGAGCTGTTTTTT
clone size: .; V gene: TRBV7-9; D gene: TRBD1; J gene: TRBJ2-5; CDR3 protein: CASSWTGAETQYF; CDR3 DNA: TGTGCCAGCAGCTGGACAGGGGCAGAGACCCAGTACTTC
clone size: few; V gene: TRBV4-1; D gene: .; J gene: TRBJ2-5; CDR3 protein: CASSQSPGVGETQYF; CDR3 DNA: TGCGCCAGCAGCCAAAGTCCGGGTGTCGGAGAGACCCAGTACTTC
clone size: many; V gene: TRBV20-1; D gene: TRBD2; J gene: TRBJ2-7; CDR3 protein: CSARELAGEKDEQYF; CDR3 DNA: TGCAGTGCTAGAGAACTAGCGGGAGAAAAGGACGAGCAGTACTTC
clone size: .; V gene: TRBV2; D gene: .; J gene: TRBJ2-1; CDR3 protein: CASIPIAPNEQFF; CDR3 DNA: TGTGCCAGCATCCCTATAGCGCCCAATGAGCAGTTCTTC